This T cell receptor beta chain was sequenced during a study of T cell responses to AZD1222 COVID-19 vaccine. With respect to this clone: Its antigen is not known.

Study-wide results and caveats: Seropositive AZD1222 recipients at baseline numbered only five or six.

Only in-frame clones appear in the TCRdb table, and some are missing; sequencing was by immunoSEQ multiplex PCR. The table records about 130,000 clones, about 86% of them present only once. Per the germline V gene, CDR1 is PRHDT and CDR2 is FYEKMQ (reference sequence). V lost 4 bases and J lost 4, with 11 bases in between. CDR3 length: 14 amino acids. The sequence derives from an adult in good health. The chain is built from TRBV13 and TRBJ2-1; perhaps D is TRBD1 or TRBD2 (5 bases each). Sequencing used peripheral blood, obtained on day 0 of AZD1222 vaccination. The CDR3 sequence is CASSYGTVYNEQFF. The CDR3 nucleotides are TGTGCCAGCAGCTACGGGACGGTATACAATGAGCAGTTCTTC.